This T cell receptor beta chain was identified in a study of blood T cell dynamics during melanoma immunotherapy. On the study more broadly: Standard first-line treatment here was pembrolizumab or nivolumab plus ipilimumab in metastatic melanoma. Findings of the study overall: Disease-control patients' PBMC repertoires became either more clonal or more diverse at W3.

With regard to this clone: Antigen specificity is unknown.

V was pared by 3 bases and J by 4 bases, with 4 bases between. The CDR3 runs 12 residues. Germline loops: CDR1 MDHEN, CDR2 SYDVKM. Time point meaning: pre-treatment baseline. The repertoire was sequenced with immunoSEQ multiplex PCR; TCRdb's copy has only in-frame clones and lacks some. The top ten clones hold approximately 20% of a sample with around 11,000 clones, less than 90% of them seen once. The J gene is TRBJ1-5, the V gene TRBV28; D unresolved. This clonotype was sampled from a human donor with melanoma. Sample: blood, taken from a patient treated with checkpoint blockade. The chain's CDR3 is CASSLGNQPQHF. The CDR3 coding sequence is TGTGCCAGCAGTTTGGGGAATCAGCCCCAGCATTTT.